The entry below describes one T cell receptor (beta chain). The sample belongs to a study of blood T cell repertoires in COVID-19. Across the whole study: Acute and convalescent COVID-19 specimens originated in the United States, Italy and Spain. PBMCs, B-cell-depleted T cells, or T cells were the source of the cDNA or gDNA that made up the material.

The study drew participants aged roughly 18 to 95 years from approximately 25 US areas. V was trimmed by 7 bases and J by 8 bases, leaving 21 bases between them. CDR3 size: 15 residues. Germline CDR1 is SEHNR and CDR2 is FQNEAQ (reference sequence). Original handling: Using reference gene primer amplification, nucleated cell counts were estimated. Only in-frame clones appear in the TCRdb table, and some are missing; sequencing was by immunoSEQ multiplex PCR. V and J calls and clone size are given by that table; D and trimming were obtained from the DNA. The sample includes 200,000 or so clones, approximately 86% of them seen just once.

V gene TRBV7-9 combines with J gene TRBJ2-1; tentatively, D is TRBD1 (5 bases). The sequencing input was PBMCs or T cells enriched from blood (not recorded which). The sequence derives from a woman aged 40 to 50 with acute COVID-19. The CDR3 nucleotides read TGTGCCAGCAACTTCTATCAGGGATCCTCGGATGAGCAGTTCTTC. Translation: CASNFYQGSSDEQFF. The whole variable domain, filled in from reference TRBV7-9 and TRBJ2-1, reads DTGVSQNPRHKITKRGQNVTFRCDPISEHNRLYWYRQTLGQGPEFLTYFQNEAQLEKSRLLSDRFSAERPKGSFSTLEIQRTEQGDSAMYLCASNFYQGSSDEQFFGPGTRLTVL.